What follows is one TCR beta chain and its context. These data are taken from a study of blood T cell repertoires in COVID-19. Sequencing was performed with immunoSEQ multiplex PCR; in TCRdb, only in-frame clones are kept and a portion is missing. The sample lists some 390,000 clones, nearly 90% occurring once. V lost 2 bases and J lost 6; bases outside the gene matches: 5. The germline V gene encodes CDR1 LGHDT and CDR2 YNNKEL (reference sequence). There are 15 residues in the CDR3. Sample: PBMCs or T cells enriched from blood (not recorded which). The rearrangement links TRBV3-1 (or the pseudogene TRBV3-2) to TRBJ2-4; 9 bases align to TRBD1. This clonotype originated in a woman aged 30 to 39 who had recovered from COVID-19. The CDR3 bases are TGTGCCAGCAGCCAATTGGACAGGGGAAGAAACATTCAGTACTTC. Its translation is CASSQLDRGRNIQYF.